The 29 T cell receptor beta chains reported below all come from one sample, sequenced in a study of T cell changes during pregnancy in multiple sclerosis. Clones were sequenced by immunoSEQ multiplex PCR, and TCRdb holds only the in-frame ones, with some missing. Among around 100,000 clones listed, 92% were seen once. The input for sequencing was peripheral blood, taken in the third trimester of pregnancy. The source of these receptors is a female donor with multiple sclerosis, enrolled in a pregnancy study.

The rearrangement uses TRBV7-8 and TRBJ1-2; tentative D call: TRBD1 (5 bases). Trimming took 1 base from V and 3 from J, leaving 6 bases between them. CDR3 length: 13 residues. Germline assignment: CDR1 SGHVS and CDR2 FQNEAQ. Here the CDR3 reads CASSLGQHYGYTF. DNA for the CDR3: TGTGCCAGCAGCTTAGGACAGCACTATGGCTACACCTTC.

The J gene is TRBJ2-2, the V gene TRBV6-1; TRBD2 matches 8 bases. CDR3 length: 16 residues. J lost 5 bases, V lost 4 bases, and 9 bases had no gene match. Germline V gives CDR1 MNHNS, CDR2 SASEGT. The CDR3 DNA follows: TGTGCCAGCAGTGTTCGGGAGGGGGTTGGAACCGGGGAGCTGTTTTTT. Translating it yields CASSVREGVGTGELFF.

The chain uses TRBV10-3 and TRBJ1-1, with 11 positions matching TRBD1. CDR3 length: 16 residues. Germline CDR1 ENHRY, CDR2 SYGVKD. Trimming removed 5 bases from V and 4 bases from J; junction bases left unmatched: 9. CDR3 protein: CAISNPPGTGGTEAFF. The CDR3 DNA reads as TGTGCCATCAGTAATCCCCCCGGGACAGGGGGCACTGAAGCTTTCTTT.

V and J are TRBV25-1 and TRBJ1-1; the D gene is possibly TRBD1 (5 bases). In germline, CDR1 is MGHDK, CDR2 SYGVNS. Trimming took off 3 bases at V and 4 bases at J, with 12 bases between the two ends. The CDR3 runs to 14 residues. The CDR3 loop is CASSEQLGGTEAFF. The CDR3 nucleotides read TGTGCCAGCAGTGAGCAATTGGGGGGCACTGAAGCTTTCTTT.

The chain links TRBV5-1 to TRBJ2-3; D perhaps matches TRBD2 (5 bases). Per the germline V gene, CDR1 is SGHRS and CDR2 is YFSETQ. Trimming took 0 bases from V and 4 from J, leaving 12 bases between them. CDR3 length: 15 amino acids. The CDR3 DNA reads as TGCGCCAGCAGCTTGGCAATCGGGGTAGCAGATACGCAGTATTTT. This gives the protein CASSLAIGVADTQYF.

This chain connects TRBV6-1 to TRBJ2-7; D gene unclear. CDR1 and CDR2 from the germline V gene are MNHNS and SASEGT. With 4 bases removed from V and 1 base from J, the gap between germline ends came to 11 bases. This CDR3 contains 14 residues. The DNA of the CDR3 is TGTGCCAGCAGTGTAAACGGAGCGTCCTACGAGCAGTACTTC. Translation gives CASSVNGASYEQYF.

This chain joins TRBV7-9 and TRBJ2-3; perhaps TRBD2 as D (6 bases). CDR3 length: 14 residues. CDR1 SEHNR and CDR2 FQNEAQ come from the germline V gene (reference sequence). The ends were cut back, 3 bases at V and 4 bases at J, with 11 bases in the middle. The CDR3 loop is CASSFTGEADTQYF. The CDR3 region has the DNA TGTGCCAGCAGCTTCACGGGGGAGGCAGATACGCAGTATTTT.

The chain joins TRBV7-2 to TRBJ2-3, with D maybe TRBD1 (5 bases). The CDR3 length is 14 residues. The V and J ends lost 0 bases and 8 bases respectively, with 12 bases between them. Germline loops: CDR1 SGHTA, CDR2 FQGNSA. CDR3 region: CASSLAPRQGTQYF. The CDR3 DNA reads TGTGCCAGCAGCTTAGCCCCTAGGCAGGGTACGCAGTATTTT.

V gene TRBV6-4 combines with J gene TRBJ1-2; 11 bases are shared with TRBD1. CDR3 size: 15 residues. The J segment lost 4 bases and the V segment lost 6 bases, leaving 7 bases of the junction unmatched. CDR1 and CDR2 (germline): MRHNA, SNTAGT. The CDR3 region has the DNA TGTGCCAGCAGCGAGGGGACAGGGGGTTTCTATGGCTACACCTTC. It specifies CASSEGTGGFYGYTF.

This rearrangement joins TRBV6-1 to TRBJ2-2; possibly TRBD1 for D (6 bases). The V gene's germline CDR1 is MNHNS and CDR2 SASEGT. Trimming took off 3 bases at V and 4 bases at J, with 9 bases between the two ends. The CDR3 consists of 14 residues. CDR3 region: CASSDSGVTGELFF. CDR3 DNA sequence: TGTGCCAGCAGTGACTCAGGGGTCACCGGGGAGCTGTTTTTT.

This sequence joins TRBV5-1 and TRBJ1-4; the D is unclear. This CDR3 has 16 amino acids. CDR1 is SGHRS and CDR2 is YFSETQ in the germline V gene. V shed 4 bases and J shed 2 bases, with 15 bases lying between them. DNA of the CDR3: TGCGCCAGCAGCCTCGGGAGAAGAACGACTAATGAAAAACTGTTTTTT. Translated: CASSLGRRTTNEKLFF.

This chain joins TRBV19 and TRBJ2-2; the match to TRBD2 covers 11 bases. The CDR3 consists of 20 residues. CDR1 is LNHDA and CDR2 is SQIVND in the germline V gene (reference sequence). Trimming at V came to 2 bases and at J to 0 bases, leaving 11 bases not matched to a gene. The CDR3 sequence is CASSISPGLAVLANTGELFF. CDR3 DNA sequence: TGTGCCAGTAGTATAAGCCCGGGACTAGCGGTTTTGGCGAACACCGGGGAGCTGTTTTTT.

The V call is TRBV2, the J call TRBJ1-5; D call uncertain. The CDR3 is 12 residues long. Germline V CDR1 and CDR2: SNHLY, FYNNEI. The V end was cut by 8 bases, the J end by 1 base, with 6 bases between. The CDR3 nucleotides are TGTGCCAGCCAACGGAGCAATCAGCCCCAGCATTTT. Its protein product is CASQRSNQPQHF.

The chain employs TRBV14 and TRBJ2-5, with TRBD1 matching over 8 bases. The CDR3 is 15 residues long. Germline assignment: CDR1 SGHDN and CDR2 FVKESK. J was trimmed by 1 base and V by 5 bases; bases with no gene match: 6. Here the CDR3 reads CASSSTGAIQETQYF. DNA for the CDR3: TGTGCCAGCAGCTCGACAGGGGCGATCCAAGAGACCCAGTACTTC.

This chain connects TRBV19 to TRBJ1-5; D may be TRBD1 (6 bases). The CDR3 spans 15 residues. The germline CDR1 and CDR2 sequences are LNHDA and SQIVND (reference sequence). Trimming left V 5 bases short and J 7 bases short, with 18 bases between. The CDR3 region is CASSVSSGEGQPQHF. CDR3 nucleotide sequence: TGTGCCAGTAGTGTCTCCTCAGGGGAAGGACAGCCCCAGCATTTT.

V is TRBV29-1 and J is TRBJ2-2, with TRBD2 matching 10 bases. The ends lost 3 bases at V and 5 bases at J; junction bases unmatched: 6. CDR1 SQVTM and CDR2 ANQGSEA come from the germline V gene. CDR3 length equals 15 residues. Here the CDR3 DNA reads TGCAGCGTTGACCCTAGCGGGGGTGGGACCGGGGAGCTGTTTTTT. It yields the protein CSVDPSGGGTGELFF.

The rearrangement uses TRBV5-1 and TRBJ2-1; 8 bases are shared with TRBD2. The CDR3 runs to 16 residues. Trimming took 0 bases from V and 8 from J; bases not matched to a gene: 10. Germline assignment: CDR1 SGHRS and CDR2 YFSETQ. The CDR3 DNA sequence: TGCGCCAGCAGCTTGGGAGCGGGGGTCCTCGGCGATGAGCAGTTCTTC. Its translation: CASSLGAGVLGDEQFF.

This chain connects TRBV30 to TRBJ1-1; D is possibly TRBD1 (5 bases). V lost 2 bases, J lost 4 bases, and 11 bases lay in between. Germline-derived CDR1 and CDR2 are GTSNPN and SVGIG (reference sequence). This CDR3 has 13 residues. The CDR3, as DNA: TGTGCCTGGAGTTCGGGACTTATCACTGAAGCTTTCTTT. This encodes CAWSSGLITEAFF.

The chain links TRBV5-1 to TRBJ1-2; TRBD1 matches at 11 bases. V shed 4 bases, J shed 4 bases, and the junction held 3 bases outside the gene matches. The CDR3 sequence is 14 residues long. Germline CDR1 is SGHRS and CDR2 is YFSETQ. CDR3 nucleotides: TGCGCCAGCAGCGAAGGGACAGGGGGCTATGGCTACACCTTC. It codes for CASSEGTGGYGYTF.

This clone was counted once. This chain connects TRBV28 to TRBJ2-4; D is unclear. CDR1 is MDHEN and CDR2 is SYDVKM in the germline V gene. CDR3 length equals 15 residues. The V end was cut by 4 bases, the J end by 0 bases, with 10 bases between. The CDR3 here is CASSSFSGAKNIQYF. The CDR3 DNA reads TGTGCCAGCAGTTCTTTCTCGGGAGCCAAAAACATTCAGTACTTC. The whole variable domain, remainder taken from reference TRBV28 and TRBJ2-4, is DVKVTQSSRYLVKRTGEKVFLECVQDMDHENMFWYRQDPGLGLRLIYFSYDVKMKEKGDIPEGYSVSREKKERFSLILESASTNQTSMYLCASSSFSGAKNIQYFGAGTRLSVL.

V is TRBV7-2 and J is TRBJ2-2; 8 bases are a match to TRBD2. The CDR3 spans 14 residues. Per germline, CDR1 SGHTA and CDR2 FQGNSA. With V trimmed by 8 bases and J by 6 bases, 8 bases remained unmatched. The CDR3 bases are TGTGCCAGCCCCGGGAGGGTACTCCCCGGGGAGCTGTTTTTT. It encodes CASPGRVLPGELFF.

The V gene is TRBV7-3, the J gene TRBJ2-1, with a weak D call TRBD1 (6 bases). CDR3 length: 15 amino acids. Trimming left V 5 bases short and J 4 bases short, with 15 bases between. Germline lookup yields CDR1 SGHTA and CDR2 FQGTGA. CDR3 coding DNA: TGTGCCAGCAGCCTACAGGGCCCCCGTTACAATGAGCAGTTCTTC. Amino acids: CASSLQGPRYNEQFF.

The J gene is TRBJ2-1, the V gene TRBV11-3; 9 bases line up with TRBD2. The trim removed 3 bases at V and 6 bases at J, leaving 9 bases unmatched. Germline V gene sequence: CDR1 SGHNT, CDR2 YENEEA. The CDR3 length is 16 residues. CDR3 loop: CASSFSRGLAPNEQFF. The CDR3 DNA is TGTGCCAGCAGCTTCTCCAGAGGACTAGCGCCCAATGAGCAGTTCTTC.

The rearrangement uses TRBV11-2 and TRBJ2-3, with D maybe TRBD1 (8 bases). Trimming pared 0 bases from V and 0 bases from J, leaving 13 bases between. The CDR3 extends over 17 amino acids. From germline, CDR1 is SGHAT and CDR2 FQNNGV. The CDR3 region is CASSLEGRDRSTDTQYF. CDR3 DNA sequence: TGTGCCAGCAGCTTAGAAGGGAGGGACAGGAGCACAGATACGCAGTATTTT.

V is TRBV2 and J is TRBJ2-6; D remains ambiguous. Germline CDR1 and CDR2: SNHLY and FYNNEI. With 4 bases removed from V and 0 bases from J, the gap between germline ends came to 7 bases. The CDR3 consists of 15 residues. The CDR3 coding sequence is TGTGCCAGCAGTGCTATCCGCTCTGGGGCCAACGTCCTGACTTTC. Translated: CASSAIRSGANVLTF. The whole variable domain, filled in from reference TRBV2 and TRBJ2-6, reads EPEVTQTPSHQVTQMGQEVILRCVPISNHLYFYWYRQILGQKVEFLVSFYNNEISEKSEIFDDQFSVERPDGSNFTLKIRSTKLEDSAMYFCASSAIRSGANVLTFGAGSRLTVL.

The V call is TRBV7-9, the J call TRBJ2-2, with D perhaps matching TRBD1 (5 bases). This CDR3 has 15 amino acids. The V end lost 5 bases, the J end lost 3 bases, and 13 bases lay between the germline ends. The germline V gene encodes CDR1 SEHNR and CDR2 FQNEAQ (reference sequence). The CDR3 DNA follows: TGTGCCAGCAGCCCCAGGGTTTCGGACACCGGGGAGCTGTTTTTT. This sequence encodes CASSPRVSDTGELFF.

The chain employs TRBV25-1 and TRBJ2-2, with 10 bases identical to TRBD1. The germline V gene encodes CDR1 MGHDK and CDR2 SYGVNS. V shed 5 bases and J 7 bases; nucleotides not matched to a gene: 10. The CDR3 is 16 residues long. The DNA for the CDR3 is TGTGCCAGCAGTTGGTTCTCGGGACAGGGGATCGGGGAGCTGTTTTTT. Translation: CASSWFSGQGIGELFF.

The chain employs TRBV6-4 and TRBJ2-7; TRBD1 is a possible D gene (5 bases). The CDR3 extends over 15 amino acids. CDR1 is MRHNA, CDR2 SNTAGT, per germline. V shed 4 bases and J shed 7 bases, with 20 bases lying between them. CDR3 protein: CASSAPKDISEEQYF. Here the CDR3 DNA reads TGTGCCAGCAGTGCCCCGAAGGACATATCGGAAGAGCAGTACTTC.

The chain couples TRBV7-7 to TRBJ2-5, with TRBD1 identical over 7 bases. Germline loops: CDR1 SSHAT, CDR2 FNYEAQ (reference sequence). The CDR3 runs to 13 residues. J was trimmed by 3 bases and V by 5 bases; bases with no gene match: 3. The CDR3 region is CASSRDREETQYF. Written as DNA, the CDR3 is TGTGCCAGCAGCCGAGACAGGGAAGAGACCCAGTACTTC.